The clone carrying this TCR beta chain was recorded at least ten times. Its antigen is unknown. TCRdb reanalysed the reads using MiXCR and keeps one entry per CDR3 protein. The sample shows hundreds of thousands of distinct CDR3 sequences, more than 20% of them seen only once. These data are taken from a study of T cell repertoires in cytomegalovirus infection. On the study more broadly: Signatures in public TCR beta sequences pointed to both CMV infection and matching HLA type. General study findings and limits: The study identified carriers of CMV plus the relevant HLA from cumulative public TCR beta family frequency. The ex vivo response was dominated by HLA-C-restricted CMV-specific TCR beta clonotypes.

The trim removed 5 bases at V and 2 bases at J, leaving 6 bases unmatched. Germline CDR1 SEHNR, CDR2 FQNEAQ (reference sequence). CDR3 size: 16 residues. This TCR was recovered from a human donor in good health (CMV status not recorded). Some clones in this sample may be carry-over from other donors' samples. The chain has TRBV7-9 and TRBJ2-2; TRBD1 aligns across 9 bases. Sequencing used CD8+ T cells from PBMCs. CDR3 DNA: TGTGCCAGCAGCACCCGGGACAGGGAAAACACCGGGGAGCTGTTTTTT. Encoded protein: CASSTRDRENTGELFF.